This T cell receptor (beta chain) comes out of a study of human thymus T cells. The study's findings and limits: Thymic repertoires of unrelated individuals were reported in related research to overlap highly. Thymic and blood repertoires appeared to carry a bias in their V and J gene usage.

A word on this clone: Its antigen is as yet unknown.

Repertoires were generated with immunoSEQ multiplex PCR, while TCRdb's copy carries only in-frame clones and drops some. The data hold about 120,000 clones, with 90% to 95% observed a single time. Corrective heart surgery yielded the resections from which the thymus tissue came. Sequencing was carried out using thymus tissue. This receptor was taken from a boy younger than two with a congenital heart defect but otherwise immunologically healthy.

The CDR3 coding sequence is TGCGCCAGCAGCCAATCCCGGCCCATTAAGGACAGGGTGAGGAACACTGAAGCTTTCTTT. Residues: CASSQSRPIKDRVRNTEAFF. The rearrangement uses TRBV4-3 and TRBJ1-1, with 8 bases that match TRBD1. This CDR3 region has 20 residues. The V segment lost 2 bases and the J segment 1 base; nucleotides outside the gene matches: 18. From germline, CDR1 is LGHNA and CDR2 YSLEER.